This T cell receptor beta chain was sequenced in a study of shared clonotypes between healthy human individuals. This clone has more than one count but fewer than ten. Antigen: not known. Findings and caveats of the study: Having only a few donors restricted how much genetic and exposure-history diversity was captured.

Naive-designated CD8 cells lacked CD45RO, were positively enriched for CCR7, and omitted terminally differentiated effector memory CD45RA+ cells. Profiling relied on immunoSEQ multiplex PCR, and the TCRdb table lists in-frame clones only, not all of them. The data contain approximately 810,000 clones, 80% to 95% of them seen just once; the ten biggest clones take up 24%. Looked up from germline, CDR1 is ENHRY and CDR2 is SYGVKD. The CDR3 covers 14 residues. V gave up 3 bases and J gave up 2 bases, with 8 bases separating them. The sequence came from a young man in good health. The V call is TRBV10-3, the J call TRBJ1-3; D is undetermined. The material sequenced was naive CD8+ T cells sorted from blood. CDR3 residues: CAISERGAGNTIYF. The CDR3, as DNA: TGTGCCATCAGTGAACGGGGAGCTGGAAACACCATATATTTT.